A selection of T cell receptor beta chains follows, all from one sample in a study of CD4 T cells in relation to SARS-CoV-2 and coronaviruses. Some clones are missing from TCRdb's copy, which holds only in-frame ones; the method was immunoSEQ multiplex PCR. Here the sample spans about 15,000 clones, about 79% being singletons. Their antigens are not known. Sequenced: CD4+ T cells from PBMCs, cultured in vitro. Receptors were obtained from a human donor in good health. Both conserved end residues are part of each CDR3. A D gene is named only where the DNA matches it firmly. Rows may omit the clone size; those that give it use once, few, many or a size class.

TRBD1 | TRBJ2-2 | TRBV5-1 | . | TGCGCCAGCAGCCGGCACGGGGACAGCCTGGGCACCGGGGAGCTGTTTTTT | CASSRHGDSLGTGELFF
TRBD1 | TRBJ1-5 | TRBV2 | . | TGTGCCAGCAATCTAGGACAGGGGGATCAGCCCCAGCATTTT | CASNLGQGDQPQHF
TRBD1 | TRBJ1-4 | TRBV5-1 | . | TGCGCCAGCAGCACCCGCGGGACAGCTAATGAAAAACTGTTTTTT | CASSTRGTANEKLFF
TRBD1 | TRBJ2-1 | TRBV6-5 | . | TGTGCCAGTAGATTAGGACAGGAATCCTACAATGAGCAGTTCTTC | CASRLGQESYNEQFF
TRBD2 | TRBJ2-1 | TRBV5-1 | . | TGCGCCAGCAGCCGGGGTTCGCTAGCGGGGGGGCCTGGCTACAATGAGCAGTTCTTC | CASSRGSLAGGPGYNEQFF
. | TRBJ2-5 | TRBV7-9 | . | TGTGCCAGCAGCATACTGGGGTTCCAAGAGACCCAGTACTTC | CASSILGFQETQYF
. | TRBJ1-2 | TRBV6-5 | . | TGTGCCAGCAGTTACTCGATTTTCCCGGGGGCTGTTGGCTACACCTTC | CASSYSIFPGAVGYTF
TRBD1 | TRBJ1-2 | TRBV10-3 | few | TGTGCCATCAGCGCGGACAGGGGGCTCGGCTACACCTTC | CAISADRGLGYTF
. | TRBJ2-7 | TRBV6-2/TRBV6-3 | . | TGTGCCAGCAGCCGGGGAAAAGGGGCCTACGAGCAGTACTTC | CASSRGKGAYEQYF
. | TRBJ1-1 | TRBV18 | . | TGTGCCAGCTCACCACCGAGCAGGAACACTGAAGCTTTCTTT | CASSPPSRNTEAFF
TRBD1 | TRBJ2-1 | TRBV7-3 | . | TGTGCCAGCAGCCAGGACAGGGGCCGATTCAATGAGCAGTTCTTC | CASSQDRGRFNEQFF
. | TRBJ2-7 | TRBV3-1/TRBV3-2 | . | TGTGCCAGCAGCCTCGGGGGCGGCGAGCAGTACTTC | CASSLGGGEQYF
TRBD2 | TRBJ2-1 | TRBV2 | . | TGTGCCAGCTTAGGGCTAGCGGGCTACAATGAGCAGTTCTTC | CASLGLAGYNEQFF
. | TRBJ2-7 | TRBV12-3/TRBV12-4 | . | TGTGCCAGCAGTTCCATAATGGACGAGCAGTACTTC | CASSSIMDEQYF
TRBD2 | TRBJ2-5 | TRBV9 | . | TGTGCCAGCAGCCCTGGGGGAGCGGGGGGGCGGGAGACCCAGTACTTC | CASSPGGAGGRETQYF
. | TRBJ1-1 | TRBV5-1 | . | TGCGCCAGCAGCCCGGGGGGCAGGGAGAACACTGAAGCTTTCTTT | CASSPGGRENTEAFF
TRBD1 | TRBJ1-6 | TRBV19 | . | TGTGCCAGTAGGGACAGGACAGGGACTTCACCCCTCCACTTT | CASRDRTGTSPLHF
. | TRBJ1-4 | TRBV18 | . | TGTGCCAGCTCACCTCCCCGGTCGAGGGGACCCGCAACTAATGAAAAACTGTTTTTT | CASSPPRSRGPATNEKLFF